Listed below are T cell receptor beta chains from one sample, sequenced in a study of regulatory T cells in long-lasting Graves disease. TCRdb analysed the multiplex PCR reads with MiXCR anew, one entry per CDR3 protein. The table has 400,000 to 550,000 distinct CDR3 sequences, about 17% seen once. This same sample was also part of a study on T cells in Graves' hyperthyroidism and ophthalmopathy.

Sample: peripheral blood mononuclear cells (PBMCs), taken at new diagnosis, from a patient treated with antithyroid drugs. The receptors were sampled from a woman aged 18-29 years with Graves disease. Both conserved end residues are part of each CDR3. D genes are given only for firm matches. Clone size is shown for a subset of rows, as once, few, many or a class of expanded clone.

TRBV28	-	many	TRBJ2-7	CASTSMRGPSAYEQYF	TGTGCCAGTACCTCGATGCGGGGCCCTTCGGCCTACGAGCAGTACTTC
TRBV5-1	-	many	TRBJ1-1	CASTSEGRMNTEAFF	TGCGCCAGCACATCCGAGGGACGGATGAACACTGAAGCTTTCTTT
TRBV11-3	-	many	TRBJ2-1	CASSPSSLAHYEQFF	TGTGCCAGCAGCCCTTCTTCACTAGCCCACTATGAGCAGTTCTTC
TRBV3-1	-	many	TRBJ2-7	CASSHSDREGYEQYF	TGTGCCAGCAGCCACTCCGACAGGGAGGGCTACGAGCAGTACTTC
TRBV5-4	-	-	TRBJ2-3	CASSFVGNTDTQYF	TGTGCCAGCAGCTTTGTAGGGAACACAGATACGCAGTATTTT
TRBV19	-	few	TRBJ2-5	CASSIGGTSQETQYF	TGTGCCAGTAGTATTGGCGGCACCTCCCAAGAGACCCAGTACTTC
TRBV10-2	-	few	TRBJ2-1	CAGGGNSGNEQFF	TGCGCCGGAGGGGGGAACAGCGGTAATGAGCAGTTCTTC
TRBV28	-	many	TRBJ1-3	CASSFASSHTIYF	TGTGCCAGCAGTTTCGCCAGCAGCCACACCATATATTTT
TRBV29-1	TRBD1	many	TRBJ2-5	CSVDGGTGETQYF	TGCAGCGTTGATGGGGGGACAGGGGAGACCCAGTACTTC
TRBV24-1	-	few	TRBJ2-3	CATSDSYPGVADTQYF	TGTGCCACCAGTGATTCTTACCCAGGAGTAGCAGATACGCAGTATTTT
TRBV15	-	many	TRBJ1-2	CATSRVGQFNYGYTF	TGTGCCACCAGCAGAGTAGGACAGTTTAACTATGGCTACACCTTC
TRBV25-1	-	-	TRBJ1-2	CASSEGLAYGYTF	TGTGCCAGCAGTGAGGGTTTAGCCTATGGCTACACCTTC
TRBV12-3/TRBV12-4	TRBD1	many	TRBJ1-2	CASVEGADGYTF	TGTGCCAGCGTAGAGGGGGCGGATGGCTACACCTTC
TRBV29-1	TRBD2	few	TRBJ2-7	CSVVPSGSYKQYF	TGCAGCGTTGTCCCTAGCGGTTCCTACAAGCAGTACTTC
TRBV12-3/TRBV12-4	-	-	TRBJ2-5	CASSLKLAPTQYF	TGTGCCAGCAGTTTAAAACTTGCGCCGACCCAGTACTTC
TRBV19	-	-	TRBJ2-5	CASSNRLVETQYF	TGTGCCAGTAGTAACCGACTAGTAGAGACCCAGTACTTC
TRBV12-3/TRBV12-4	-	many	TRBJ2-1	CASSLRATWDEQFF	TGTGCCAGCAGTCTCCGGGCCACATGGGATGAGCAGTTCTTC
TRBV20-1	TRBD2	-	TRBJ2-7	CSASNGGILYEQYF	TGCAGTGCTAGTAACGGGGGGATCCTTTACGAGCAGTACTTC
TRBV10-3	TRBD1	-	TRBJ2-1	CAIRGDRGFSDEQFF	TGTGCCATCAGGGGGGACAGGGGGTTCTCGGATGAGCAGTTCTTC
TRBV7-2	-	few	TRBJ2-5	CASSLNRVGETQYF	TGTGCCAGCAGCTTAAACAGGGTAGGGGAGACCCAGTACTTC
TRBV28	-	once	TRBJ2-3	CASSLGTDTQCF	TGTGCCAGCAGTTTAGGCACAGATACGCAGTGTTTT
TRBV9	TRBD2	few	TRBJ2-1	CASTGTASGNEQFF	TGTGCCAGCACCGGTACGGCTAGCGGTAATGAGCAGTTCTTC
TRBV7-3	TRBD2	-	TRBJ2-7	CASSDDRAGDTSLGSYEQYF	TGTGCCAGCAGCGACGACCGAGCGGGAGACACATCGTTGGGCTCCTACGAGCAGTACTTC
TRBV3-1	-	few	TRBJ2-7	CASSPAPREAYEQYF	TGTGCCAGCAGCCCCGCCCCGAGGGAGGCCTACGAGCAGTACTTC
TRBV10-3	-	-	TRBJ1-4	CAISESGGGEKLFF	TGTGCCATCAGTGAGTCTGGAGGGGGTGAAAAACTGTTTTTT